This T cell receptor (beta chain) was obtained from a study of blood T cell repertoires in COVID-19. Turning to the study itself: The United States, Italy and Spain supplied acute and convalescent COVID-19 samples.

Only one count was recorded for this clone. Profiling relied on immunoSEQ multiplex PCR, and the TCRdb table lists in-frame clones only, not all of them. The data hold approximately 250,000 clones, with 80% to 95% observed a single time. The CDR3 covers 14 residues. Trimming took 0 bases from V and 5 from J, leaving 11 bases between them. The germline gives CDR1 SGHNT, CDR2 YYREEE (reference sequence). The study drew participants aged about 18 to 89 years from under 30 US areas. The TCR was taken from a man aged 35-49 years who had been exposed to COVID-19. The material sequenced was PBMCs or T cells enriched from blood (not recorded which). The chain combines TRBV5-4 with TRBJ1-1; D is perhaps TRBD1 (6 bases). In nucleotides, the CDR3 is TGTGCCAGCAGCTTGGGACAGGTGCGGACTGAAGCTTTCTTT. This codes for CASSLGQVRTEAFF.